Presented here are 30 T cell receptor beta chains from one specimen sequenced in a study of control samples from healthy donors and cancer patients. Profiling relied on immunoSEQ multiplex PCR, and the TCRdb table lists in-frame clones only, not all of them. This table has 70,000 to 85,000 clones, roughly 91% appearing once. The sequenced material came from blood. The receptor set was obtained from a man in his fifties or sixties in good health.

The CDR3 loop reads CATSRDAGGNTEAFF. For the CDR3, the DNA is TGTGCCACCAGCAGAGACGCGGGCGGGAACACTGAAGCTTTCTTT. This rearrangement joins TRBV15 to TRBJ1-1, with D unresolved. The CDR3 has 15 residues. V dropped 0 bases and J dropped 1 base, with 9 bases sitting between them. Germline CDR1 and CDR2: LNHNV and YYDKDF (reference sequence).

The chain couples TRBV29-1 to TRBJ1-6; 7 bases line up with TRBD1. This CDR3 contains 15 residues. V shed 7 bases, J shed 7 bases, and the junction held 13 bases outside the gene matches. Per germline, CDR1 SQVTM and CDR2 ANQGSEA. CDR3 DNA: TGCAGCGGCGTACATCCGGGACAGACAAATTCACCCCTCCACTTT. Amino acids: CSGVHPGQTNSPLHF.

V usage is TRBV5-1 and J usage is TRBJ1-1; unclear D gene. V lost 5 bases to trimming and J lost 2 bases, with 16 bases between them. The germline gives CDR1 SGHRS, CDR2 YFSETQ. The CDR3 extends over 15 amino acids. The DNA of the CDR3 is TGCGCCAGCAGTTTGAACGCGGGAACAAACACTGAAGCTTTCTTT. This encodes CASSLNAGTNTEAFF.

CDR3 loop: CASASYRGDGYTF. The CDR3 coding sequence is TGTGCTAGTGCCTCATACAGGGGTGATGGCTACACCTTC. The gene calls are TRBV12-5 and TRBJ1-2; 7 bases match TRBD1. The junction had 8 bases not matched to a gene; V was cut back by 7 bases and J by 6 bases. Germline loops: CDR1 LGHNT, CDR2 FRNRAP. The CDR3 sequence is 13 residues long.

V usage is TRBV5-1 and J usage is TRBJ1-4, with TRBD1 identical over 9 bases. V shed 4 bases and J 11 bases; nucleotides not matched to a gene: 15. Germline loops: CDR1 SGHRS, CDR2 YFSETQ. The CDR3 covers 16 residues. CDR3 loop: CASSPNRGQVGAKLFF. As DNA, the CDR3 is TGCGCCAGCAGCCCGAACAGGGGGCAAGTAGGTGCGAAACTGTTTTTT.

The chain uses TRBV18 and TRBJ2-3; no reliable D call. The CDR3 has 12 amino acids. V was pared by 5 bases and J by 2 bases, with 5 bases between. Germline CDR1 reads KGHSH; CDR2 reads LQKENI. The CDR3 spells CASSGPTDTQYF. CDR3 sequence (DNA): TGTGCCAGCTCAGGGCCCACAGATACGCAGTATTTT.

The rearrangement uses TRBV6-1 and TRBJ1-5; 7 nucleotides line up with TRBD1. The length of the CDR3 is 16 residues. The V gene's germline CDR1 is MNHNS and CDR2 SASEGT. V dropped 1 base and J dropped 1; count of bases not matched to a gene: 4. CDR3 loop: CASSEVGGISNQPQHF. Here the CDR3 DNA reads TGTGCCAGCAGTGAAGTAGGGGGCATAAGCAATCAGCCCCAGCATTTT.

The chain uses TRBV2 and TRBJ1-4; D gene uncertain. Per the germline V gene, CDR1 is SNHLY and CDR2 is FYNNEI. Between the trimmed V and J ends, which lost 3 bases and 0 bases, there was a span of 8 bases. This CDR3 region has 15 residues. The CDR3 protein is CASSEWVATNEKLFF. CDR3 nucleotide sequence: TGTGCCAGCAGTGAGTGGGTTGCAACTAATGAAAAACTGTTTTTT.

The chain carries TRBV29-1 and TRBJ2-1; possible D gene TRBD1, 6 bases. Trimming left V 8 bases short and J 9 bases short, with 14 bases between. Per germline, CDR1 SQVTM and CDR2 ANQGSEA. The CDR3 is 11 residues long. Here the CDR3 reads CSPTTGFEQFF. In nucleotides, the CDR3 is TGCAGCCCTACGACAGGTTTTGAGCAGTTCTTC.

The chain uses TRBV19 and TRBJ2-6; 8 positions agree with TRBD1. This CDR3 comprises 18 residues. Trimming cost V 6 bases and J 0 bases; bases outside gene matches: 10. Per the germline V gene, CDR1 is LNHDA and CDR2 is SQIVND (reference sequence). This CDR3 is CASRPLQGVSSGANVLTF. As DNA, the CDR3 is TGTGCCAGTAGGCCATTACAGGGGGTGTCCTCTGGGGCCAACGTCCTGACTTTC.

The count of this clone is one. The V gene is TRBV7-9, the J gene TRBJ1-6; tentative D call: TRBD1 (5 bases). V was shortened by 4 bases and J by 7 bases, with 14 bases between the two germline ends. The CDR3 totals 15 residues. Germline CDR1 is SEHNR and CDR2 is FQNEAQ (reference sequence). DNA for the CDR3: TGTGCCAGCAGCTCCCTTTGGGGGACGAATTCACCCCTCCACTTT. This encodes CASSSLWGTNSPLHF.

This clone was observed a few times. The chain is built from TRBV9 and TRBJ2-1; the D gene is possibly TRBD2 (6 bases). Germline CDR1 and CDR2: SGDLS and YYNGEE. This CDR3 spans 15 amino acids. With 0 bases removed from V and 9 bases from J, the gap between germline ends came to 16 bases. CDR3 sequence reads: CASSVGFITGVEQFF. CDR3 DNA: TGTGCCAGCAGCGTAGGCTTTATAACGGGGGTTGAGCAGTTCTTC.

The V gene is TRBV11-2, the J gene TRBJ2-7, with D possibly TRBD1 on 6 matching bases. CDR3 length: 15 residues. V was clipped by 3 bases and J by 5 bases, with 17 bases between them. Germline assignment: CDR1 SGHAT and CDR2 FQNNGV. CDR3 sequence: CASSFTGTGPNEQYF. The CDR3 nucleotides read TGTGCCAGCAGCTTCACAGGGACCGGTCCCAACGAGCAGTACTTC.

The chain couples TRBV27 to TRBJ1-3, with unresolved D. V lost 3 bases to trimming and J lost 1 base, with 7 bases between them. This CDR3 comprises 14 residues. CDR1 MNHEY and CDR2 SMNVEV come from the germline V gene (reference sequence). The CDR3 region is CASSLRRSGNTIYF. The CDR3 DNA sequence: TGTGCCAGCAGTTTGAGAAGATCTGGAAACACCATATATTTT.

J is TRBJ1-5 and V is TRBV19; 7 positions agree with TRBD1. J was trimmed by 3 bases and V by 3 bases; bases with no gene match: 2. Per the germline V gene, CDR1 is LNHDA and CDR2 is SQIVND (reference sequence). The CDR3 has 14 amino acids. CDR3 nucleotide sequence: TGTGCCAGTAGTATGACAGGGAACAATCAGCCCCAGCATTTT. It yields the protein CASSMTGNNQPQHF.

The CDR3 DNA follows: TGTGCCAGCTCACCATCAGCAATTAGGGCGGCGGATGGCTACACCTTC. Translation: CASSPSAIRAADGYTF. V usage is TRBV18 and J usage is TRBJ1-2; unclear D gene. This CDR3 spans 16 amino acids. Germline CDR1 KGHSH, CDR2 LQKENI. Trimming took 2 bases from V and 6 from J, leaving 19 bases between them.

This clone appeared once. This sequence joins TRBV25-1 and TRBJ2-2; D is unresolved. The CDR3 is 12 amino acids. V lost 5 bases and J 5 bases, leaving 6 bases between the germline ends. Germline V lookup: CDR1 MGHDK, CDR2 SYGVNS. The CDR3 coding sequence is TGTGCCAGCAGTAGTATTACCGGGGAGCTGTTTTTT. Its translation is CASSSITGELFF. Looking up the rest from reference TRBV25-1 and TRBJ2-2 gives the full variable domain: EADIYQTPRYLVIGTGKKITLECSQTMGHDKMYWYQQDPGMELHLIHYSYGVNSTEKGDLSSESTVSRIRTEHFPLTLESARPSHTSQYLCASSSITGELFFGEGSRLTVL.

A few counts support this clone. The rearrangement uses TRBV19 and TRBJ2-1; 7 nucleotides line up with TRBD2. With V trimmed by 3 bases and J by 1 base, 3 bases remained unmatched. The CDR3 is 15 residues long. Germline V gives CDR1 LNHDA, CDR2 SQIVND (reference sequence). The DNA for the CDR3 is TGTGCCAGTAGTATGAGGGGAGGGTCCTACAATGAGCAGTTCTTC. Its protein is CASSMRGGSYNEQFF.

The CDR3 bases are TGTGCCAGCTCAATGGGGATCGGGTATGGCTACACCTTC. It encodes CASSMGIGYGYTF. V and J are TRBV18 and TRBJ1-2; no firm D call. The CDR3 length is 13 residues. Germline assignment: CDR1 KGHSH and CDR2 LQKENI. Trimming left V 5 bases short and J 5 bases short, with 12 bases between.

The rearrangement links TRBV6-5 to TRBJ1-5; tentatively, D is TRBD1 (5 bases). Germline CDR1 and CDR2: MNHEY and SVGAGI. The CDR3 totals 14 residues. Between the trimmed V and J ends, which lost 0 bases and 2 bases, there was a span of 5 bases. For the CDR3, the DNA is TGTGCCAGCAGTTACTCAGGGGGCAATCAGCCCCAGCATTTT. Amino acids: CASSYSGGNQPQHF.

In its sample, this clone was seen a few times. The V and J genes are TRBV19 and TRBJ2-2; D could derive from TRBD1 or TRBD2 (5 bases each). Germline CDR1 LNHDA, CDR2 SQIVND (reference sequence). Deletions cut 6 bases from V and 1 base from J, with 18 bases between. This CDR3 region has 17 residues. The DNA of the CDR3 is TGTGCCAGTAGCCTTCTCCTCGGGACGGTGAACACCGGGGAGCTGTTTTTT. Amino acids: CASSLLLGTVNTGELFF.

V gene TRBV6-5 combines with J gene TRBJ1-1, with TRBD1 matching over 10 bases. This CDR3 is 14 amino acids long. Trimming took 6 bases from V and 3 from J; bases not matched to a gene: 4. CDR1 and CDR2 (germline): MNHEY, SVGAGI. Here the CDR3 reads CASRPGQGDTEAFF. Here the CDR3 DNA reads TGTGCCAGCAGGCCTGGACAGGGGGACACTGAAGCTTTCTTT.

This clone appeared once. The rearrangement uses TRBV29-1 and TRBJ1-2; 7 positions agree with TRBD1. Germline V gene data show CDR1 as SQVTM and CDR2 as ANQGSEA. Trimming cost V 3 bases and J 6 bases; bases outside gene matches: 10. The CDR3 consists of 14 residues. The CDR3 DNA reads TGCAGCGTTGAGCTAATGACAGGGAGGGATGGCTACACCTTC. This gives the protein CSVELMTGRDGYTF.

J is TRBJ2-4 and V is TRBV5-1; 11 positions match TRBD2. V shed 0 bases and J 0 bases; nucleotides not matched to a gene: 5. Germline CDR1 reads SGHRS; CDR2 reads YFSETQ. There are 18 residues in the CDR3. The CDR3 here is CASSLGLAGSLAKNIQYF. The CDR3 DNA reads TGCGCCAGCAGCTTGGGACTAGCGGGGTCTTTAGCCAAAAACATTCAGTACTTC. Supplemented by reference TRBV5-1 and TRBJ2-4, the full variable domain reads KAGVTQTPRYLIKTRGQQVTLSCSPISGHRSVSWYQQTPGQGLQFLFEYFSETQRNKGNFPGRFSGRQFSNSRSEMNVSTLELGDSALYLCASSLGLAGSLAKNIQYFGAGTRLSVL.

This clone was seen just once. The rearrangement links TRBV27 to TRBJ1-1; TRBD1 matches at 7 bases. This CDR3 has 13 amino acids. Germline CDR1 and CDR2: MNHEY and SMNVEV (reference sequence). V dropped 6 bases and J dropped 8; count of bases not matched to a gene: 9. CDR3 in DNA: TGTGCCAGCAGAAACAGGGGATCCCCCGAAGCTTTCTTT. Translated: CASRNRGSPEAFF.

This clone came up once. The genes are TRBV5-4 and TRBJ1-1; no clear D. The CDR3 sequence is 13 residues long. From germline, CDR1 is SGHNT and CDR2 YYREEE (reference sequence). Trimming pared 5 bases from V and 1 base from J, leaving 9 bases between. The CDR3 sequence is CASRNRQNTEAFF. The CDR3 DNA follows: TGTGCCAGCAGAAATAGACAGAACACTGAAGCTTTCTTT.

The chain joins TRBV19 to TRBJ2-6; D is uncertain. CDR3 length: 15 residues. The germline V gene has CDR1 LNHDA and CDR2 SQIVND (reference sequence). The ends were cut back, 4 bases at V and 0 bases at J, with 7 bases in the middle. The CDR3 coding sequence is TGTGCCAGTAGTAACCGAAACTCTGGGGCCAACGTCCTGACTTTC. It encodes CASSNRNSGANVLTF.

As for this clone: Germline is not matched at one junction end, which may reflect a read error. The J gene is TRBJ1-6, the V gene TRBV6-2 or TRBV6-3; perhaps TRBD1 as D (6 bases). The CDR3 runs 14 residues. In germline, CDR1 is MNHEY, CDR2 SVGEGT. The DNA of the CDR3 is TGTGCCAGCAATTACATGGGACAAAATTCACCCCTCCACTTT. Protein product: CASNYMGQNSPLHF.

The gene calls are TRBV11-1 and TRBJ1-6, with D perhaps matching TRBD1 (6 bases). The V and J ends lost 0 bases and 8 bases respectively, with 14 bases between them. The CDR3 covers 16 residues. Germline CDR1 SGHAT, CDR2 FQDESV (reference sequence). The CDR3 region is CASSLAGGRLDSPLHF. CDR3 DNA: TGTGCCAGCAGCTTAGCTGGGGGGCGATTAGATTCACCCCTCCACTTT. Combining the CDR3 with reference TRBV11-1 and TRBJ1-6 gives the whole variable domain EAEVAQSPRYKITEKSQAVAFWCDPISGHATLYWYRQILGQGPELLVQFQDESVVDDSQLPKDRFSAERLKGVDSTLKIQPAELGDSAMYLCASSLAGGRLDSPLHFGNGTRLTVT.

This rearrangement joins TRBV5-6 to TRBJ1-1; the D gene is possibly TRBD1 (6 bases). Per the germline V gene, CDR1 is SGHDT and CDR2 is YYEEEE. The V and J ends lost 0 bases and 4 bases respectively, with 13 bases between them. There are 15 residues in the CDR3. The chain's CDR3 is CASSLDGSRGTEAFF. The CDR3 coding sequence is TGTGCCAGCAGCTTGGACGGGTCCAGGGGCACTGAAGCTTTCTTT.